This T cell receptor beta chain is drawn from a study of cytomegalovirus exposure and HLA in healthy donors. Findings of the study overall: Whilst most TCR sequences proved rare, a subset of public TCRs occurred across many donors. In a later analysis, productive TCRs from donors in an Asian-associated ancestry cluster reportedly carried fewer N-insertions than the cohort mean. TCR beta sequences reportedly predicted most subjects' HLA-A and HLA-B alleles accurately.

With respect to this clone: Antigen: not known.

The PCR employed 60 Vbeta primers together with 13 Jbeta primers. Clones were sequenced by immunoSEQ multiplex PCR, and TCRdb holds only the in-frame ones, with some missing. The repertoire holds about 43,000 clones, with 60% to 85% as singletons. This sequence originates from a man aged 25-45 years in good health and CMV-seronegative. The sequenced sample consisted of PBMCs.

CDR3 in DNA: TGTGCCATCAGTGAGCCACAGGGGAAGTTGGGAGGCTACACCTTC. Its protein product is CAISEPQGKLGGYTF. This chain connects TRBV10-3 to TRBJ1-2; 7 bases are shared with TRBD1. Germline V gives CDR1 ENHRY, CDR2 SYGVKD. V shed 2 bases, J shed 8 bases, and the junction held 11 bases outside the gene matches. The CDR3 totals 15 residues.